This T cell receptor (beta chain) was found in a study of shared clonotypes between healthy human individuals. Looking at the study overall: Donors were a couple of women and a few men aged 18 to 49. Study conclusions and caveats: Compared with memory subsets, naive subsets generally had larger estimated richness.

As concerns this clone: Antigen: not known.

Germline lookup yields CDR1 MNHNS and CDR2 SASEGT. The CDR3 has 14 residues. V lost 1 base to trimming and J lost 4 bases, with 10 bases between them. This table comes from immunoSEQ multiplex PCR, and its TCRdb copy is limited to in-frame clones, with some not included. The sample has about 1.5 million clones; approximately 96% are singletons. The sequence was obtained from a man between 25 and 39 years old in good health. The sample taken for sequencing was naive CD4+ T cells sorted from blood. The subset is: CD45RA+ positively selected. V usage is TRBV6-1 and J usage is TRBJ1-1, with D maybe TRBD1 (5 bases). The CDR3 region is CASSEDRWSTEAFF. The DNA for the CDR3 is TGTGCCAGCAGTGAAGACAGGTGGTCCACTGAAGCTTTCTTT.